Sequencing of this T cell receptor beta chain was carried out in a study of T cells in Graves' hyperthyroidism and ophthalmopathy. CDR3 length: 16 amino acids. Germline-derived CDR1 and CDR2 are SGHVS and FNYEAQ. It was RNA transcripts that yielded the amplified TCR beta CDR3 regions. Carried out on the TCR CDR3, a first-round RT-PCR used the HTBI primer set. TCRdb fed the multiplex PCR reads into MiXCR, producing one record per CDR3 protein. Of approximately 870,000 distinct CDR3 sequences in the sample, 35% to 45% were seen once. As to this clonotype: Relative to the germline gene, one junction end is altered; a read error may explain this.

Graves' hyperthyroidism showing no ophthalmopathy progression within 18 months was considered stable. Reasons for excluding patients were uncontrolled infection, other autoimmune disease, pregnancy or lactation. The receptor was isolated from a man younger than 35 with Graves' hyperthyroidism. Sequences were obtained from blood. This rearrangement joins TRBV7-6 to TRBJ2-5, with D possibly called TRBD1 or TRBD2 (5 bases each). DNA for the CDR3: TGCGCCAGCAGCCAAGGGGTGAGGGCGGCCCAAGAGACCCAGTACTTC. Its translation: CASSQGVRAAQETQYF. Using reference TRBV7-6 and TRBJ2-5 for the parts outside the CDR3, the full variable domain is GAGVSQSPRYKVTKRGQDVALRCDPISGHVSLYWYRQALGQGPEFLTYFNYEAQQDKSGLPNDRFSAERPEGSISTLTIQRTEQRDSAMYRCASSQGVRAAQETQYFGPGTRLLVL.